The T cell receptor (beta chain) under discussion was sequenced for a study of shared clonotypes between healthy human individuals. Study-level findings and limits: Sampling involved blood alone; tissue repertoires likely differ. Read depth was anticipated to influence clonotype sharing among donors.

Genomic DNA for unsorted samples was obtained from about 90 million PBMCs. This clone is a singleton in its sample. The antigen is not known. The trim removed 4 bases at V and 7 bases at J, leaving 9 bases unmatched. The germline V gene encodes CDR1 SGHRS and CDR2 YFSETQ. CDR3 length: 15 amino acids. Researchers sequenced unsorted PBMC DNA using ten immunoSEQ deep assay plates. Clones were sequenced by immunoSEQ multiplex PCR, and TCRdb holds only the in-frame ones, with some missing. This sample has about half a million clones; roughly 83% occur once, and the top ten carry under 15%. J is TRBJ1-4 and V is TRBV5-1; 8 positions agree with TRBD1. Sequenced material: PBMCs. The clonotype was recovered from a woman in her forties in good health. Some clones in this sample may be carry-over from other donors' samples. The CDR3 region is CASSTTGTGGEKLFF. In DNA, the CDR3 is TGCGCCAGCAGCACTACCGGGACAGGAGGTGAAAAACTGTTTTTT.